The 3 T cell receptor beta chains in this list originate from one sample, sequenced in a study of spatial heterogeneity in lung cancer. Study conclusions and caveats: Counts of expanded intratumoral alpha and beta TCRs tracked tumor mutation counts.

TCRdb reanalysed the 5' RACE reads using MiXCR and keeps one entry per CDR3 protein. The repertoire holds about 100,000 distinct CDR3 sequences, with under 4.5% as singletons. For these receptors, no antigen is known. As for time point: sample taken at primary tumor resection. Source: lung tumor tissue, taken at surgery. The receptors shown here come from a male donor with early-stage non-small cell lung cancer.

This clonotype has a count of ten or more. The V gene is TRBV7-9, the J gene TRBJ2-1; 10 bases line up with TRBD2. CDR1 is SEHNR and CDR2 is FQNEAQ in the germline V gene (reference sequence). The CDR3 consists of 15 residues. Trimming at V came to 2 bases and at J to 7 bases, leaving 5 bases not matched to a gene. The DNA of the CDR3 is TGTGCCAGCAGCTTACTAGCGGGAGAGGGAAATGAGCAGTTCTTC. It encodes CASSLLAGEGNEQFF.

This clonotype has just a few counts. The chain links TRBV2 to TRBJ2-7, with D hard to call. V was pared by 2 bases and J by 6 bases, with 5 bases between. This CDR3 spans 11 amino acids. From germline, CDR1 is SNHLY and CDR2 FYNNEI. This CDR3 is CASSEISEQYF. CDR3 DNA sequence: TGTGCCAGCAGTGAAATCTCCGAGCAGTACTTC.

This clonotype was recorded many times. In DNA form, the CDR3 reads TGCAGTGCTAGAGATCCCGCCAGGGGGGGGCACAATGAGCAGTTCTTC. Its translation is CSARDPARGGHNEQFF. The chain joins TRBV20-1 to TRBJ2-1; D possibly uses TRBD1 or TRBD2 (7 bases each). This CDR3 has 16 amino acids. The germline V and J ends were trimmed by 0 bases and 5 bases, with 17 bases remaining between them. The germline V gene has CDR1 DFQATT and CDR2 SNEGSKA (reference sequence).